The entry below describes one T cell receptor (beta chain). These data originate in a study of blood T cell repertoires in COVID-19. Overall study: The United States, Italy and Spain were the sources of the acute and convalescent COVID-19 samples. The cDNA or gDNA used as material had been derived from T cells, B-cell-depleted T cells, or PBMCs.

V was cut by 1 base and J by 1 base, with 6 bases left in between. Germline values: CDR1 LGHDT, CDR2 YNNKEL (reference sequence). The length of the CDR3 is 14 residues. As handled by the study authors: Quantification of nucleated cells was approximated via reference gene primer amplification. The assay was immunoSEQ multiplex PCR, and TCRdb's table has in-frame clones only and misses some. V and J calls and clone size come straight from that table; D and trimming were deduced from the DNA. The sample lists 150,000 to 200,000 clones; about 86% were seen once. The sequence was obtained from an elderly woman with acute or convalescent COVID-19. Sequencing was carried out using peripheral blood. The chain combines TRBV3-1 (or the pseudogene TRBV3-2) with TRBJ2-3, with a weak D call TRBD2 (6 bases). The CDR3 loop reads CASSQASGTDTQYF. The DNA of the CDR3 is TGTGCCAGCAGCCAAGCTAGCGGCACAGATACGCAGTATTTT.